Listed here is a single T cell receptor (beta chain). This CDR3 has 13 amino acids. The ends were cut back, 2 bases at V and 9 bases at J, with 13 bases in the middle. Germline V gene sequence: CDR1 GTSNPN, CDR2 SVGIG (reference sequence). This entry belongs to a study of T cell responses to AZD1222 COVID-19 vaccine. At the level of the study: Recipients boosted at about 4 weeks or about 12 weeks are pooled.

Only in-frame clones appear in the TCRdb table, and some are missing; sequencing was by immunoSEQ multiplex PCR. Among 150,000 or so clones listed, roughly 86% were seen once. This sequence originates from an adult in good health. The chain carries TRBV30 and TRBJ2-2; D not certain. Here the sequenced sample was peripheral blood, taken on day 0 of AZD1222 vaccination. The CDR3 sequence: CAWSSPMKRELFF. The CDR3 DNA is TGTGCCTGGAGTTCCCCCATGAAAAGGGAGCTGTTTTTT.